What follows is one T cell receptor beta chain and its context. What it binds is not known. These data belong to a study of shared clonotypes between healthy human individuals. Study observations and caveats: Naive CD4 clonotypes were shared across several donors at around 5%.

CDR3 length: 15 amino acids. CDR1 and CDR2 (germline): SGHNT, YYREEE (reference sequence). V lost 3 bases and J 4 bases, leaving 13 bases between the germline ends. Here immunoSEQ multiplex PCR was the method, and the copy in TCRdb shows in-frame clones only, minus some. There are around 2.5 million clones in the sample; 93% occur only once, and around 0.37% lies in the top ten. This chain joins TRBV5-4 and TRBJ2-2; possible D gene TRBD1, 5 bases. The source is a young man in good health. Some clones in this sample may be carry-over from other donors' samples. Sequenced sample: naive CD4+ T cells from PBMCs. The sample's subset: CD45RA+ positively selected. CDR3 sequence (DNA): TGTGCCAGCAGCTCTTCAGGGATTGCCACCGGGGAGCTGTTTTTT. Its protein product is CASSSSGIATGELFF.